A selection of T cell receptor beta chains follows, all from one sample in a study of blood T cell repertoires in COVID-19. Generated by immunoSEQ multiplex PCR, the TCRdb table keeps only in-frame clones and is missing some. Here the sample spans 250,000 to 300,000 clones, 84% being singletons. Sample: PBMCs or T cells enriched from blood (not recorded which). The receptors were sampled from a man younger than 40 with acute COVID-19. Both conserved end residues are part of each CDR3. A D gene is named only where the DNA matches it firmly. Rows give clone size only sometimes, using once, few, many, or a class for an expanded clone.

j_gene	d_gene	abundance	len	v_gene	CDR3aa	CDR3nt
TRBJ2-1	.	.	13	TRBV15	CATSRDQNNEQFF	TGTGCCACCAGCAGAGATCAGAACAATGAGCAGTTCTTC
TRBJ2-5	TRBD2	.	14	TRBV25-1	CASSGWEGQETQYF	TGTGCCAGCAGTGGTTGGGAGGGCCAAGAGACCCAGTACTTC
TRBJ2-1	TRBD2	few	18	TRBV18	CASSAGLAGGSSYNEQFF	TGTGCCAGCTCCGCAGGACTAGCGGGAGGAAGCTCCTACAATGAGCAGTTCTTC
TRBJ1-1	.	.	14	TRBV7-2	CASSGAVENTEAFF	TGTGCCAGCTCGGGTGCGGTCGAGAACACTGAAGCTTTCTTT
TRBJ2-3	.	few	12	TRBV12-5	CASGSRADTQYF	TGTGCTAGTGGATCGCGGGCAGATACGCAGTATTTT
TRBJ2-3	.	.	11	TRBV20-1	CRTDLGDTQYF	TGCAGGACGGATCTAGGAGATACGCAGTATTTT
TRBJ1-1	TRBD1	.	17	TRBV4-1	CASSQEITGGKYTEAFF	TGCGCCAGCAGCCAGGAAATTACAGGGGGCAAGTACACTGAAGCTTTCTTT
TRBJ1-2	.	.	13	TRBV12-3/TRBV12-4	CASSFVSNYGYTF	TGTGCCAGCAGTTTCGTTTCTAACTATGGCTACACCTTC
TRBJ2-5	.	.	14	TRBV6-2/TRBV6-3	CASSSQQESETQYF	TGTGCCAGCAGTTCCCAACAGGAGAGTGAGACCCAGTACTTC
TRBJ2-2	.	.	14	TRBV5-4	CASSWGQNTGELFF	TGTGCCAGCAGCTGGGGACAGAACACCGGGGAGCTGTTTTTT
TRBJ1-2	.	.	15	TRBV4-2	CASSQDFLSGYGYTF	TGTGCCAGCAGCCAGGACTTCCTCAGTGGCTATGGCTACACCTTC
TRBJ1-2	.	.	18	TRBV25-1	CASRGEGLPGPALYGYTF	TGTGCCAGCAGAGGAGAGGGACTCCCGGGGCCAGCGCTATATGGCTACACCTTC
TRBJ1-3	.	.	16	TRBV9	CASSPIETLSGNTIYF	TGTGCCAGCAGCCCAATAGAGACACTCTCTGGAAACACCATATATTTT
TRBJ1-6	.	once	15	TRBV6-5	CASRTPGGGNSPLHF	TGTGCCAGCAGAACCCCCGGCGGGGGGAATTCACCCCTCCACTTT
TRBJ1-2	.	.	16	TRBV21-1	CASSLRSQDSEHGYTF	TGTGCCAGCAGCCTACGATCACAGGATTCGGAACATGGCTACACCTTC